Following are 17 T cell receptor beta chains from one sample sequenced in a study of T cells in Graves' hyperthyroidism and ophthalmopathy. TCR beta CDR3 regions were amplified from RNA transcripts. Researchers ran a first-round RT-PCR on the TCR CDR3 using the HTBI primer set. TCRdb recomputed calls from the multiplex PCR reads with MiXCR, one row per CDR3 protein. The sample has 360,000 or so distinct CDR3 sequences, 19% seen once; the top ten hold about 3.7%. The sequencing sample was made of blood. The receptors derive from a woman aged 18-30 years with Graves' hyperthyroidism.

As DNA, the CDR3 is TGTGCCAGCAGCGGGGGTGGGTATAGCAATCAGCCCCAGCATTTT. Amino acid sequence: CASSGGGYSNQPQHF. The V gene is TRBV9, the J gene TRBJ1-5; D remains ambiguous. The germline gives CDR1 SGDLS, CDR2 YYNGEE. Deletions cut 3 bases from V and 0 bases from J, with 10 bases between. The CDR3 is 15 amino acids.

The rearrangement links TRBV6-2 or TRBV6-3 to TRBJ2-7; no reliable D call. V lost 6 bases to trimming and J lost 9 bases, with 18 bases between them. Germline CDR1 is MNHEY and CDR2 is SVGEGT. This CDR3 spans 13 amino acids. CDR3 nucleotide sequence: TGTGCCAGCAGGGCCCCAGGTTTGGATGTGCAGTACTTC. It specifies CASRAPGLDVQYF.

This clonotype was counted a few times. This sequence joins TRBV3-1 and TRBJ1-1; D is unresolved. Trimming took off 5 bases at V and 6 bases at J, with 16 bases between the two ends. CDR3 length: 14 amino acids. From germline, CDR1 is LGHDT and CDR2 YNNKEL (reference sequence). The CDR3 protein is CASSSDTGRSEAFF. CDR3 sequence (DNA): TGTGCCAGCAGCTCCGACACGGGGAGGTCTGAAGCTTTCTTT. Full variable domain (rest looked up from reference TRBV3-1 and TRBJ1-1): DTAVSQTPKYLVTQMGNDKSIKCEQNLGHDTMYWYKQDSKKFLKIMFSYNNKELIINETVPNRFSPKSPDKAHLNLHINSLELGDSAVYFCASSSDTGRSEAFFGQGTRLTVV.

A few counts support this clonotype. CDR3 in DNA: TGTGCCAGCAGCCAGCGGGACAGGGCTACTGAAGCTTTCTTT. Its translation is CASSQRDRATEAFF. The chain carries TRBV4-2 and TRBJ1-1; 9 bases line up with TRBD1. CDR3 length: 14 amino acids. V lost 3 bases, J lost 5 bases, and 4 bases stayed unmatched. CDR1 and CDR2 from the germline V gene are LGHNA and YNFKEQ.

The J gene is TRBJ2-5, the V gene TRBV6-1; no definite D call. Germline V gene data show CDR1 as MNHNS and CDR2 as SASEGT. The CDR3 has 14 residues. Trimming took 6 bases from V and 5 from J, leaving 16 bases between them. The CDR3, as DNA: TGTGCCAGCAGAGGCTCAGGTCCTTGGGAGACCCAGTACTTC. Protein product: CASRGSGPWETQYF.

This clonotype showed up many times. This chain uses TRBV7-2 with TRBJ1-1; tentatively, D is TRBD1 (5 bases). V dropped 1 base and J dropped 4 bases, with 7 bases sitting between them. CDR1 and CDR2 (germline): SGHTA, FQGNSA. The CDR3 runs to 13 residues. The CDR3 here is CASSLVGATEAFF. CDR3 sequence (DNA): TGTGCCAGCAGCTTAGTAGGGGCCACTGAAGCTTTCTTT.

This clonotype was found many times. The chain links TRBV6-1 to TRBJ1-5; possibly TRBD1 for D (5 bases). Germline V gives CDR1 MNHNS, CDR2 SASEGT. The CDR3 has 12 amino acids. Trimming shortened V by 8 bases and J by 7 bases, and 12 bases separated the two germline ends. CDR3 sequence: CASVGWTQPQHF. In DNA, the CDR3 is TGTGCCAGCGTCGGCTGGACACAGCCCCAGCATTTT.

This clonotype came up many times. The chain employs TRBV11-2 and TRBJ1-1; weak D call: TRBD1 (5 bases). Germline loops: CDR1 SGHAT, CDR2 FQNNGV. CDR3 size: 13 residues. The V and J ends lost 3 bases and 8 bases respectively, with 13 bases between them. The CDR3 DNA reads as TGTGCCAGCAGCTTTTCTGGGACCACCGAAGCTTTCTTT. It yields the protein CASSFSGTTEAFF.

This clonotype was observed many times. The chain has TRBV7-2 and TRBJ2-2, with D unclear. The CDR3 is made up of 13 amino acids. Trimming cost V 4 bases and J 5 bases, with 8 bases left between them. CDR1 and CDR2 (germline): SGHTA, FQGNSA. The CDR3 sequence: CASSSSDTGELFF. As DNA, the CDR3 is TGTGCCAGCAGCTCATCAGATACCGGGGAGCTGTTTTTT.

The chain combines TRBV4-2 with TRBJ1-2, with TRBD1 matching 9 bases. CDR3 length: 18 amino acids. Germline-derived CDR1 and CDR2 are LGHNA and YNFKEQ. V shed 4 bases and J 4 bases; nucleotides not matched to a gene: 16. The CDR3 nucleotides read TGTGCCAGCAGCCGACCAAACCCGGGACAGGGAAACCTCTATGGCTACACCTTC. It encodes CASSRPNPGQGNLYGYTF.

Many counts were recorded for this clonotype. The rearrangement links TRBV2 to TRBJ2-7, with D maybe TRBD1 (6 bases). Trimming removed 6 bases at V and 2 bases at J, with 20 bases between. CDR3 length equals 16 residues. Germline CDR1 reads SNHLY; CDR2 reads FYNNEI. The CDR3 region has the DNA TGTGCCAGCAGAACTAATTCAATGGACAGCCCCTACGAGCAGTACTTC. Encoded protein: CASRTNSMDSPYEQYF.

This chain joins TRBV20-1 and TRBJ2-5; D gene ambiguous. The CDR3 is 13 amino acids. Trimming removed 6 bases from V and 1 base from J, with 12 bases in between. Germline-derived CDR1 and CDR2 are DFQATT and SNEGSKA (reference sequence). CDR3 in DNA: TGCAGTGCCACGCCGTTTAGCCAAGAGACCCAGTACTTC. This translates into CSATPFSQETQYF.

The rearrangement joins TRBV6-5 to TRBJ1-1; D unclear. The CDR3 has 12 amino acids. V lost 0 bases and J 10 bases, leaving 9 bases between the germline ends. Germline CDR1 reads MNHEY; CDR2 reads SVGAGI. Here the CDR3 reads CASSYSAEAAFF. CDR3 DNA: TGTGCCAGCAGTTACTCGGCGGAGGCAGCTTTCTTT.

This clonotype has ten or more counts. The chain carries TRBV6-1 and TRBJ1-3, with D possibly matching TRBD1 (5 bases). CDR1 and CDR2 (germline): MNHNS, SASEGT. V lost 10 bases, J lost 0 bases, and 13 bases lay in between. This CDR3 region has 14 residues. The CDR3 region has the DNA TGTGCCACTTGCCTCGGGGGCTCTGGAAACACCATATATTTT. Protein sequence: CATCLGGSGNTIYF.

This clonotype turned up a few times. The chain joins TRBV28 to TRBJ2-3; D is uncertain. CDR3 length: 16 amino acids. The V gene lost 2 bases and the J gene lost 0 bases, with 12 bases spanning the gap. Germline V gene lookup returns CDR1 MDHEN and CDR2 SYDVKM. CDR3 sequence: CASSLDTILSTDTQYF. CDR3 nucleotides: TGTGCCAGCAGTTTAGATACCATCCTAAGCACAGATACGCAGTATTTT.

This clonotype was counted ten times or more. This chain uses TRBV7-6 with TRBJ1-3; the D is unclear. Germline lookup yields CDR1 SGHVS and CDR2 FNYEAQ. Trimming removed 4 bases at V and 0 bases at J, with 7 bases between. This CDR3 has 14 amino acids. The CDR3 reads CASSSRISGNTIYF. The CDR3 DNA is TGTGCCAGCAGCTCGCGCATCTCTGGAAACACCATATATTTT.

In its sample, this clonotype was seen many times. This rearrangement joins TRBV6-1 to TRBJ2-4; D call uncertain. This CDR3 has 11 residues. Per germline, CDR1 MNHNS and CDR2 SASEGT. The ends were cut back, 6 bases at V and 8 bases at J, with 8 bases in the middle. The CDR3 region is CASRSLDIQYF. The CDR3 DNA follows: TGTGCCAGCAGATCCCTGGACATTCAGTACTTC.